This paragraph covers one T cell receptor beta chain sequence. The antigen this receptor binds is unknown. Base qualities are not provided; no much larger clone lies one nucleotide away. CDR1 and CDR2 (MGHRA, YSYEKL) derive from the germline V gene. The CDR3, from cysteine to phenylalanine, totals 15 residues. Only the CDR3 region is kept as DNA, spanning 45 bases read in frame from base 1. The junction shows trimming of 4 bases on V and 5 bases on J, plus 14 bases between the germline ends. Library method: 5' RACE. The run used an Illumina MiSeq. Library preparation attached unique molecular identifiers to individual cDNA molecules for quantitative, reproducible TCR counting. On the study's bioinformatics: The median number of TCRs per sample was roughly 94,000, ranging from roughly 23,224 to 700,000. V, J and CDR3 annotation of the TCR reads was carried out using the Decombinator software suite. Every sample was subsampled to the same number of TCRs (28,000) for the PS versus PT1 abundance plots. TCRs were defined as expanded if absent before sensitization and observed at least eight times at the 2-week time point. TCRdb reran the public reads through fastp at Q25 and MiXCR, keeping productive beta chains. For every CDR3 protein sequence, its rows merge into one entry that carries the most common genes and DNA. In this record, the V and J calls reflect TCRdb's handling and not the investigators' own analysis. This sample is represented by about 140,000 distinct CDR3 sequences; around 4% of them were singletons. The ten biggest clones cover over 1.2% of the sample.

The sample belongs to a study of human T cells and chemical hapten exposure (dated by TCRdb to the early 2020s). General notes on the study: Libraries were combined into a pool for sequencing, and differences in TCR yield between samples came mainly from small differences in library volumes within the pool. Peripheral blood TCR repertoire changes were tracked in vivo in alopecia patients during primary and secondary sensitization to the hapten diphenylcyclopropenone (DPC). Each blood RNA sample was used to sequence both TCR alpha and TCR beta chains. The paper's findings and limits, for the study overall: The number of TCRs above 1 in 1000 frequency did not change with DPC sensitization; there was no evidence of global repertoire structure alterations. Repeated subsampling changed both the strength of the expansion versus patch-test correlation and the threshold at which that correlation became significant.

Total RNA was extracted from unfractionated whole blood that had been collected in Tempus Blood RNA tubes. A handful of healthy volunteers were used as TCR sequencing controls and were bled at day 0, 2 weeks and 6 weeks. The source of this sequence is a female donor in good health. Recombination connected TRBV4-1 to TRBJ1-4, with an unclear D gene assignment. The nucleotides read TGCGCCAGCAGCCGGGAGGTAGTAGGCAATGAAAAACTGTTTTTT. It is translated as CASSREVVGNEKLFF.